This T cell receptor (beta chain) was profiled in a study of T cell repertoires in cytomegalovirus infection. Study as a whole: Well-studied HLA-B-restricted epitopes and recently identified HLA-C-restricted epitopes of CMV were both used in the study.

This CDR3 is built from 19 residues. Germline trimming cut 0 bases from V and 2 bases from J; bases unmatched to any gene: 10. In germline, CDR1 is SGHVS, CDR2 FNYEAQ. TCRdb used MiXCR to reprocess the reads, holding one entry per CDR3 protein. This table has hundreds of thousands of distinct CDR3 sequences, around 30% appearing once. Findings of the study overall: In two of eight donors, the top clonotype was HLA-C-restricted CMV-specific.

This clonotype was counted many times. Its target is not known. The clonotype comes from a human donor in good health (CMV status not recorded). Some clones in this sample may be carry-over from other donors' samples. V and J are TRBV7-6 and TRBJ2-3; TRBD2 matches at 11 bases. Here the sequenced sample was cultured CD8+ T cells from PBMCs, taken from culture after CMV antigen stimulation. The CDR3 protein is CASSLALASGGINTDTQYF. DNA for the CDR3: TGTGCCAGCAGCTTAGCGCTGGCTAGCGGGGGGATTAACACAGATACGCAGTATTTT.